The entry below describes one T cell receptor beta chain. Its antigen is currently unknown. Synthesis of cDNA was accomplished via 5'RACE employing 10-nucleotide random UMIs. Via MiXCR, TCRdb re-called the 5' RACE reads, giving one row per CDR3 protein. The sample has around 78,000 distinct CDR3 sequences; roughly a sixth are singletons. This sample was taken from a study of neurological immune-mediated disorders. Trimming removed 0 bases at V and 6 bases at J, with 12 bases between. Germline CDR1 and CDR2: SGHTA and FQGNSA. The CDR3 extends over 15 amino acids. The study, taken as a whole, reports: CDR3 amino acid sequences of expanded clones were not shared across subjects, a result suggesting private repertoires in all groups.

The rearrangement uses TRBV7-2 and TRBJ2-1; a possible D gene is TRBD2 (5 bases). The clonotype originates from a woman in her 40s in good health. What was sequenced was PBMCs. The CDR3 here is CASSLARVAGNEQFF. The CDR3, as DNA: TGTGCCAGCAGCTTAGCGAGGGTGGCAGGCAATGAGCAGTTCTTC.